Listed here is a single T cell receptor beta chain. Its antigen is currently unknown. The sample belongs to a study of T cell repertoires in urothelial bladder cancer. Study-level background: Three lesions each were cT0, cTa, cT1, and cT2 or greater.

Repertoires were generated with immunoSEQ multiplex PCR, while TCRdb's copy carries only in-frame clones and drops some. This sample has around 1,500 clones; under 70% occur once, and the top ten carry 29%. The CDR3 runs 17 residues. CDR1 is LNHDA, CDR2 SQIVND, per germline (reference sequence). The J segment lost 0 bases and the V segment lost 4 bases, leaving 9 bases of the junction unmatched. Notes on the study in general: Up to roughly 15% of carcinoma infiltrating lymphocytes belonged to one T-cell clone. Infiltrating lymphocytes: median roughly 2% in carcinoma versus about 11% in benign specimens.

The sample was tumor-infiltrating cells from bladder cancer. The sequence came from a human donor with urothelial carcinoma. The genes are TRBV19 and TRBJ1-5, with 7 bases identical to TRBD1. CDR3 bases: TGTGCCAGTAGTACCACCCTGACAGGGTATAGCAATCAGCCCCAGCATTTT. It codes for CASSTTLTGYSNQPQHF.